The sequence of this T cell receptor beta chain was determined in a study of shared clonotypes between healthy human individuals. The data were produced by immunoSEQ multiplex PCR, yet TCRdb's version contains in-frame clones alone and is incomplete. The data contain over a million clones, less than 99% of them singletons. A remark on this clone: What it binds is not known. Other DNA sequences in the same sample also yield this CDR3.

General study results and limits: Generally, naive subsets came out with larger estimated richness than memory subsets.

The V and J ends lost 0 bases and 0 bases respectively, with 5 bases between them. The CDR3 runs to 14 residues. CDR1 is MNHEY and CDR2 is SVGAGI in the germline V gene. The sample consisted of naive CD4+ T cells sorted from blood. Subset here: CD45RA+ positively selected. The TCR comes from a man aged 25 to 40 in good health. The V call is TRBV6-5, the J call TRBJ1-1; D remains ambiguous. CDR3 protein: CASSYSGVNTEAFF. The CDR3 DNA sequence: TGTGCCAGCAGTTACTCGGGAGTGAACACTGAAGCTTTCTTT.